The TCR beta chain under discussion was sequenced for a study of T cells expressing NK-cell markers. The overall study: In sorted CD3+CD56+NKG2C+, CD3+CD56+NKG2C- and CD3+CD56-NKG2C+ T cells, TCR beta repertoires were obtained.

From its re-call of the 5' RACE reads, TCRdb lists each CDR3 protein once, without DNA. The repertoire table contains about 460,000 distinct CDR3 sequences. Findings of the study overall: The share of CD8+ T cells held by dominant NKG2C+ clonotypes was roughly 1.0-8% in about six donors. One observes that, in several donors, these clonotypes were also the leading ones within the CD3+CD56-NKG2C+ fraction. HCMV specificity was not established for the expanded NKG2C+ T cell clones.

Points on this clonotype: The antigen remains undetermined.

The germline CDR1 and CDR2 sequences are KGHSH and LQKENI. CDR3 size: 15 residues. Sequenced material: blood T cells: a sorted CD56 or NKG2C T cell subset, CD4+ or CD8+ T cells, or bulk PBMC T cells (not recorded which). The TCR was taken from a woman aged 45 to 65 in good health. The V gene is TRBV18, the J gene TRBJ1-1. Here the CDR3 reads CASSPPGGSTTEAFF.